This TCR beta chain was profiled in a study of identical twins. Findings and limits, study-wide: Insertions were reduced in abundant cord blood beta clonotypes but not in memory repertoires.

TCRdb re-called the 5' RACE reads through MiXCR, storing one row per CDR3 protein. The sample has 1.5 million to 2 million distinct CDR3 sequences; less than 40% are singletons. This CDR3 comprises 14 residues. CDR1 is SGDLS and CDR2 is YYNGEE in the germline V gene. Trimming shortened V by 1 base and J by 2 bases, and 8 bases separated the two germline ends. The table lists this clonotype with a few counts. Antigen: not known. The rearrangement uses TRBV9 and TRBJ2-3, with D uncertain. Source material: cord blood. This receptor was taken from a newborn girl in good health. The CDR3 is CASSVSSPTDTQYF. CDR3 nucleotide sequence: TGTGCCAGCAGCGTATCGTCCCCCACAGATACGCAGTATTTT.